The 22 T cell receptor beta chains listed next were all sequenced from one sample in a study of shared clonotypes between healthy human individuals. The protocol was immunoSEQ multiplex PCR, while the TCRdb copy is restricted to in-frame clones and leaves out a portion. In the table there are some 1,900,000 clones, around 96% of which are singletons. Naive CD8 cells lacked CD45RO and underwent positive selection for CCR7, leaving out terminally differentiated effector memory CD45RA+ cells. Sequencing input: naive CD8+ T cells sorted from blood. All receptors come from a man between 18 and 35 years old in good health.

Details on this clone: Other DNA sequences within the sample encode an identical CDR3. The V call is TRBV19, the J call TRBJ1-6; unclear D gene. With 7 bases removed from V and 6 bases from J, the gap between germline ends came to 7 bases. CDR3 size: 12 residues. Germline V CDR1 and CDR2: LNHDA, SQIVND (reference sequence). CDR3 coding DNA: TGTGCCAGTAATACGGGTAATTCACCCCTCCACTTT. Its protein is CASNTGNSPLHF.

The DNA of the CDR3 is TGTGCCAGCAGGGCCGGGACACAATCCTACGAGCAGTACTTC. Translation gives CASRAGTQSYEQYF. The chain recombines TRBV27 with TRBJ2-7; TRBD1 might be the D (6 bases). This CDR3 has 14 amino acids. Trimming stripped 6 bases from V and 1 base from J, with 13 bases between. CDR1 MNHEY and CDR2 SMNVEV come from the germline V gene (reference sequence).

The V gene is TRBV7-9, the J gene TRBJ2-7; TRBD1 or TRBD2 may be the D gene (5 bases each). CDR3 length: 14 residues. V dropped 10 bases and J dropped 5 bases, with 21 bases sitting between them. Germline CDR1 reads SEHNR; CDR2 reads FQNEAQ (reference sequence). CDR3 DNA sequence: TGTGCCATGAGGGGCCCTGGGGGAGTCGACGAGCAGTACTTC. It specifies CAMRGPGGVDEQYF. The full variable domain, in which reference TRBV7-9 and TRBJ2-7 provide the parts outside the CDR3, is DTGVSQNPRHKITKRGQNVTFRCDPISEHNRLYWYRQTLGQGPEFLTYFQNEAQLEKSRLLSDRFSAERPKGSFSTLEIQRTEQGDSAMYLCAMRGPGGVDEQYFGPGTRLTVT.

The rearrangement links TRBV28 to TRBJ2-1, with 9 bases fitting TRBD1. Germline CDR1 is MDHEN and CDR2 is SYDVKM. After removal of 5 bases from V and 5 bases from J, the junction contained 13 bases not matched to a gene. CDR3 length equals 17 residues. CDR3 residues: CASSGRWDRAIDNEQFF. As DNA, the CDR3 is TGTGCCAGCAGTGGTCGATGGGACAGGGCTATTGACAATGAGCAGTTCTTC.

The CDR3: CASSDRGQGLETQYF. As DNA, the CDR3 is TGTGCCAGCAGCGATCGGGGACAGGGTCTGGAGACCCAGTACTTC. The rearrangement links TRBV5-4 to TRBJ2-5, with 9 nucleotides matching TRBD1. Trimming at V came to 4 bases and at J to 5 bases, leaving 9 bases not matched to a gene. The length of the CDR3 is 15 residues. Germline loops: CDR1 SGHNT, CDR2 YYREEE (reference sequence).

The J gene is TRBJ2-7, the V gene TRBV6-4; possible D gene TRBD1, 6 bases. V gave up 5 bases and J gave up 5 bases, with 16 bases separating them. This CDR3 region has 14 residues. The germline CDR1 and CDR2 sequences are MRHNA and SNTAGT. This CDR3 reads CASSTYRVFDEQYF. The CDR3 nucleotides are TGTGCCAGCAGTACATACAGGGTTTTCGACGAGCAGTACTTC.

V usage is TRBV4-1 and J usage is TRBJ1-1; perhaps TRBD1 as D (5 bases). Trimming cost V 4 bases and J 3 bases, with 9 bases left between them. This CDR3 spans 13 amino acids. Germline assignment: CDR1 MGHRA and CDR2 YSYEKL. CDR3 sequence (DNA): TGCGCCAGCAGCCGCGCGGGGGACACTGAAGCTTTCTTT. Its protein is CASSRAGDTEAFF.

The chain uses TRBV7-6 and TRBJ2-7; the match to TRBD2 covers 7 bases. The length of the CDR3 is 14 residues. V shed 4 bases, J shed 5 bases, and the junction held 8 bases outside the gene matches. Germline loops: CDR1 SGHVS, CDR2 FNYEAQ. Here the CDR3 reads CASSSAAGANEQYF. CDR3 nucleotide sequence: TGTGCCAGCAGCTCCGCGGCGGGAGCAAACGAGCAGTACTTC.

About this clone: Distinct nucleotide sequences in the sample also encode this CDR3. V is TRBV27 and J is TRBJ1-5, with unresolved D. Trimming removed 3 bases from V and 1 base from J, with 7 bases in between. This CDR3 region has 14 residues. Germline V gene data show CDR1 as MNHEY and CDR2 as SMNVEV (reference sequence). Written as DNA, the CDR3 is TGTGCCAGCAGTTTCCGGCGGAGCAATCAGCCCCAGCATTTT. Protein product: CASSFRRSNQPQHF.

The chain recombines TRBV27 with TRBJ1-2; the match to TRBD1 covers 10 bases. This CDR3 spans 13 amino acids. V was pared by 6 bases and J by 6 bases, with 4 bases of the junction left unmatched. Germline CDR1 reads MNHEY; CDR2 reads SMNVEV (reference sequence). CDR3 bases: TGTGCCAGCAGACGGACAGGGGGAGATGGCTACACCTTC. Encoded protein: CASRRTGGDGYTF.

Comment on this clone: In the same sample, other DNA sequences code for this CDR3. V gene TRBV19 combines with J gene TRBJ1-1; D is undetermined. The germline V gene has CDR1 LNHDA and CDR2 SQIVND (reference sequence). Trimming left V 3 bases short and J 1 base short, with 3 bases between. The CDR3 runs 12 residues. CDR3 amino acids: CASSIRNTEAFF. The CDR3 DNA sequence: TGTGCCAGTAGTATCCGGAACACTGAAGCTTTCTTT.

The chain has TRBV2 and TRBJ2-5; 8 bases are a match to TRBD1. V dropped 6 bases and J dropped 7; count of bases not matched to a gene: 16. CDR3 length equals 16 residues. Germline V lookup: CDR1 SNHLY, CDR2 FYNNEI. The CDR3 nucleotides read TGTGCCAGCAGGATAGAGACAGGGGCTGATCGAGGGACCCAGTACTTC. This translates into CASRIETGADRGTQYF.

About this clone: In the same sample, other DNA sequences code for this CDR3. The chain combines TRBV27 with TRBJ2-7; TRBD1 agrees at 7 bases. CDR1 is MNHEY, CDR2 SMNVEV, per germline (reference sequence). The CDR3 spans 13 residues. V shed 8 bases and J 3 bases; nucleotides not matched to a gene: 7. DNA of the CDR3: TGTGCCAGCTCCCCTGGGACAGACTACGAGCAGTACTTC. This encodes CASSPGTDYEQYF.

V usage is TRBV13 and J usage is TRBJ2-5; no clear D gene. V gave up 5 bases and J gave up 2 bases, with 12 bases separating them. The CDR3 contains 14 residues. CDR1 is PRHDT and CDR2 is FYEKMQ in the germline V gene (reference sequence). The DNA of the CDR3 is TGTGCCAGCAGCACCTCTCAGATTCAAGAGACCCAGTACTTC. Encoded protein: CASSTSQIQETQYF.

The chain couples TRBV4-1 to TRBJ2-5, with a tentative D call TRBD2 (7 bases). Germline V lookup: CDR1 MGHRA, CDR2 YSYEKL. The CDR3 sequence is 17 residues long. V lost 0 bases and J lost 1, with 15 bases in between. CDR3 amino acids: CASSQDPPGGLQETQYF. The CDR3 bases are TGCGCCAGCAGCCAAGATCCTCCCGGGGGGCTCCAAGAGACCCAGTACTTC.

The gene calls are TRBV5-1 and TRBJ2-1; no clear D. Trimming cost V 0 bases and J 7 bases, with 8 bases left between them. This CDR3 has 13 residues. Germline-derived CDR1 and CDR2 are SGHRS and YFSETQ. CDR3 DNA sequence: TGCGCCAGCAGCTTGGCTATCCTAAATGAGCAGTTCTTC. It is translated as CASSLAILNEQFF.

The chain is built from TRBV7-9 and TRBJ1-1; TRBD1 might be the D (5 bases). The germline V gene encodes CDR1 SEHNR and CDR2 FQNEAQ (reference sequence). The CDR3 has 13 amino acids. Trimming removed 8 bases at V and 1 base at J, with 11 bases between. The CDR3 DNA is TGTGCCAGCTGGGACGACCAGAACACTGAAGCTTTCTTT. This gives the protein CASWDDQNTEAFF.

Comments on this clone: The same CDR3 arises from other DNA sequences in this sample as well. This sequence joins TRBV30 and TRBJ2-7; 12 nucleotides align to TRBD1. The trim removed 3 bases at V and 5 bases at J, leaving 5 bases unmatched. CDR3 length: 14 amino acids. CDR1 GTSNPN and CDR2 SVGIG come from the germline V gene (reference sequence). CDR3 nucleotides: TGTGCCTGGAGCCCCGGGACAGGGGGCAACGAGCAGTACTTC. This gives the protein CAWSPGTGGNEQYF. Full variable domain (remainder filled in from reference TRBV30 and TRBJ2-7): SQTIHQWPATLVQPVGSPLSLECTVEGTSNPNLYWYRQAAGRGLQLLFYSVGIGQISSEVPQNLSASRPQDRQFILSSKKLLLSDSGFYLCAWSPGTGGNEQYFGPGTRLTVT.

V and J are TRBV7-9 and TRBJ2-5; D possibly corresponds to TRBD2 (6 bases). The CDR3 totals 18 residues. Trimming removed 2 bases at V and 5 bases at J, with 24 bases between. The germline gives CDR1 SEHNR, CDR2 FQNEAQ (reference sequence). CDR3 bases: TGTGCCAGCAGCTTAACTCCTTCGGGGGTATATCCTGGGGAGACCCAGTACTTC. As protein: CASSLTPSGVYPGETQYF. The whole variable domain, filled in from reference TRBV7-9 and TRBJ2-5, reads DTGVSQNPRHKITKRGQNVTFRCDPISEHNRLYWYRQTLGQGPEFLTYFQNEAQLEKSRLLSDRFSAERPKGSFSTLEIQRTEQGDSAMYLCASSLTPSGVYPGETQYFGPGTRLLVL.

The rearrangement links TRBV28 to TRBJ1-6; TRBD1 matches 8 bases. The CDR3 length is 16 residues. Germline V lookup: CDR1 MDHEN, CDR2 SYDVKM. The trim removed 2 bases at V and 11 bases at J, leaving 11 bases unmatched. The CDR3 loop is CASSLGGGQGRTPLHF. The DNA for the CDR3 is TGTGCCAGCAGTTTAGGGGGCGGACAGGGTCGGACACCCCTCCACTTT.

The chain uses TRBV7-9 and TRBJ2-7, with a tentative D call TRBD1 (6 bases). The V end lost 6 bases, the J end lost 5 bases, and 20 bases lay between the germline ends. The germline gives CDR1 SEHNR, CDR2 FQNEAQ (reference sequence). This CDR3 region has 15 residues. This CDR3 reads CASRLGGTLSDEQYF. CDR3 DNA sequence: TGTGCCAGCAGGCTAGGGGGTACATTGTCCGACGAGCAGTACTTC.

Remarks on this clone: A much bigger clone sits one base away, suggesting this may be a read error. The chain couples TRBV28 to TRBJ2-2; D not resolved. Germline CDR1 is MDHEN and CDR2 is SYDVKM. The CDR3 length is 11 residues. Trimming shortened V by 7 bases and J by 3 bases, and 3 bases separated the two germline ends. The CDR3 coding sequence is TGTGCCAGCACTTACACCGGGGAGCTGTTTTTT. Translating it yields CASTYTGELFF.